This TCR beta chain was sequenced in a study of OX40 agonist ivuxolimab in advanced cancers. Across the study: Across the patients, intravenous ivuxolimab was delivered every 2 weeks at 0.01 to 10 mg/kg. General study results and limits: Among patients with partial responses at 0.1-3.0 mg/kg, clonal expansion was among the lowest.

Measured with immunoSEQ multiplex PCR; TCRdb has only the in-frame clones, and not every one. There are 55,000 to 60,000 clones in the sample; roughly 84% occur only once, and around 0.7% lies in the top ten. Systemic immunosuppression or a history of autoimmune disease excluded patients. With respect to this clone: Its antigen is not known.

The clonotype originates from an adult with an advanced solid tumor such as melanoma, head and neck, liver or kidney cancer. The sequences come from CD4+ or CD8+ T cells sorted from blood, collected in a trial of the OX40 agonist ivuxolimab.

This chain's CDR3 is CASSQFQETQYF. The CDR3 DNA is TGTGCCAGCAGCCAATTCCAAGAGACCCAGTACTTC. The rearrangement joins TRBV14 to TRBJ2-5; D not certain. The V end lost 2 bases, the J end lost 1 base, and 2 bases lay between the germline ends. The CDR3 consists of 12 residues. Germline CDR1 SGHDN, CDR2 FVKESK. Combining the CDR3 with reference TRBV14 and TRBJ2-5 gives the whole variable domain EAGVTQFPSHSVIEKGQTVTLRCDPISGHDNLYWYRRVMGKEIKFLLHFVKESKQDESGMPNNRFLAERTGGTYSTLKVQPAELEDSGVYFCASSQFQETQYFGPGTRLLVL.